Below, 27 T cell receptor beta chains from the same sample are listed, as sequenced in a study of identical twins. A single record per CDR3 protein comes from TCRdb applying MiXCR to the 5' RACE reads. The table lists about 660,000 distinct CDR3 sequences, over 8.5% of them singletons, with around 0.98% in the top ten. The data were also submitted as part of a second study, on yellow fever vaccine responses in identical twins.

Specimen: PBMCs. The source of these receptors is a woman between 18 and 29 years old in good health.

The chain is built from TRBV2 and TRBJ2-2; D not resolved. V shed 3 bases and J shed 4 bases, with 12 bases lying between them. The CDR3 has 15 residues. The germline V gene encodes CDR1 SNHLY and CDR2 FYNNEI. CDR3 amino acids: CASSDIRHVTGELFF. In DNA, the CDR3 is TGTGCCAGCAGTGACATAAGACATGTCACCGGGGAGCTGTTTTTT.

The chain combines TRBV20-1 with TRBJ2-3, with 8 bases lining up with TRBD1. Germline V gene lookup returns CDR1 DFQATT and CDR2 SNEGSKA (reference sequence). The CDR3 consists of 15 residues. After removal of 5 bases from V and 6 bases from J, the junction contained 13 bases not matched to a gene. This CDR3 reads CSAPAVAGGLDTQYF. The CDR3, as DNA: TGCAGTGCTCCCGCCGTGGCAGGGGGCTTGGATACGCAGTATTTT.

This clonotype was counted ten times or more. Written as DNA, the CDR3 is TGCGCCAGCAGCCAAGACAGGGGGGAGCAGTTCTTC. It is translated as CASSQDRGEQFF. The chain employs TRBV5-1 and TRBJ2-1; 9 bases map to TRBD1. The CDR3 extends over 12 amino acids. Germline lookup yields CDR1 SGHRS and CDR2 YFSETQ. With V trimmed by 4 bases and J by 10 bases, 3 bases remained unmatched.

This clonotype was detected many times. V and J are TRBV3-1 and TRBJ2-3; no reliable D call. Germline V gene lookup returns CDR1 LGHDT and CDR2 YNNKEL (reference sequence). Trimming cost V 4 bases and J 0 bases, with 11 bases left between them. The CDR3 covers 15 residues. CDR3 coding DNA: TGTGCCAGCAGCCCTAGTCCCCTCAGCACAGATACGCAGTATTTT. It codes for CASSPSPLSTDTQYF.

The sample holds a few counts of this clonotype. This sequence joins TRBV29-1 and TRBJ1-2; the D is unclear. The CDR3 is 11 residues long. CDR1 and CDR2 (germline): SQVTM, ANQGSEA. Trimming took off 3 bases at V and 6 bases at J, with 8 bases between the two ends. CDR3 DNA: TGCAGCGTTGAGAAATCCCATGGCTACACCTTC. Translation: CSVEKSHGYTF.

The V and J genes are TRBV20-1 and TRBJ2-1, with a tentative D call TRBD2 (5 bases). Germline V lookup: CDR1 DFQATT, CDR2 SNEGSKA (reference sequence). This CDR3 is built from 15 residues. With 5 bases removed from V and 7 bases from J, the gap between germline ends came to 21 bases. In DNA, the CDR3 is TGCAGTGCTGGGGATGAGAGTACGGGATTGAATGAGCAGTTCTTC. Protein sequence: CSAGDESTGLNEQFF.

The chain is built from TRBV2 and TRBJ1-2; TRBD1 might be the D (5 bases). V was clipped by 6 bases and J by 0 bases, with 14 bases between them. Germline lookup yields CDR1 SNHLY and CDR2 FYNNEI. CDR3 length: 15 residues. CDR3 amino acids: CASSRDSASNYGYTF. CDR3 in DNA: TGTGCCAGCAGCCGGGACTCAGCCTCTAACTATGGCTACACCTTC.

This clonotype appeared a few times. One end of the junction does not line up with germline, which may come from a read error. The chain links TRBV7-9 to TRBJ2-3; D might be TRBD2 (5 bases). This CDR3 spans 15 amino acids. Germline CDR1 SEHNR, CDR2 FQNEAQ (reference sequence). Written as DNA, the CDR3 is TGTGCCAGCAGCCTAGCTAGCAGGAGGACAGATACGCAGTATTTT. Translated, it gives CASSLASRRTDTQYF.

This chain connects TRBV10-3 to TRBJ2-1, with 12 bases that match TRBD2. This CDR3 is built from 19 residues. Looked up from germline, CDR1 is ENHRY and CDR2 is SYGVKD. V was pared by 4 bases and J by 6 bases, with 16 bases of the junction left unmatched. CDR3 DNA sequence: TGTGCCATCAGTGGAGTGGGACTAGCGGGTGCAACTCCCCTCAATGAGCAGTTCTTC. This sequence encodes CAISGVGLAGATPLNEQFF.

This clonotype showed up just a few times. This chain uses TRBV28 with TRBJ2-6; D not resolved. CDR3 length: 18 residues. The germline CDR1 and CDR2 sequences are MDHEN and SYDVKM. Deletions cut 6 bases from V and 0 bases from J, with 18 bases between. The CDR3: CASSPTPKFPSGANVLTF. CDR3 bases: TGTGCCAGCAGCCCGACACCGAAATTTCCCTCTGGGGCCAACGTCCTGACTTTC.

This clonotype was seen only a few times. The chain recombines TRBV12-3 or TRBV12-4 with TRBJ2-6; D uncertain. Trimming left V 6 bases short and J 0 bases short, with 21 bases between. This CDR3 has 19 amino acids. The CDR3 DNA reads TGTGCCAGCAGCCTACTGCAAGGAGACTTACTCTCTGGGGCCAACGTCCTGACTTTC. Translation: CASSLLQGDLLSGANVLTF.

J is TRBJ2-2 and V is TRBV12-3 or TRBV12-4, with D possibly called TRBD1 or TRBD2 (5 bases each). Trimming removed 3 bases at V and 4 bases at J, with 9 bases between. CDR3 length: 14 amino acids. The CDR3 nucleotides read TGTGCCAGCAGTTTCTGGGACGGCACCGGGGAGCTGTTTTTT. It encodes CASSFWDGTGELFF.

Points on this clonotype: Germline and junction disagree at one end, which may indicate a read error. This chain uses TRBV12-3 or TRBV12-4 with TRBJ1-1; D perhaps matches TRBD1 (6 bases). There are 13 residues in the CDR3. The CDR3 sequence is CASTLKGDTEAFF. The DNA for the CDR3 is TGTGCCAGCACTTTAAAGGGGGATACTGAAGCTTTCTTT.

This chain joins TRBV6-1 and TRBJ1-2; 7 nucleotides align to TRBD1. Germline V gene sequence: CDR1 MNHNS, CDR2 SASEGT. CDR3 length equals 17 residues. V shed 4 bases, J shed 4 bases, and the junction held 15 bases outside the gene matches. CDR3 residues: CASSGLPPGQTFYGYTF. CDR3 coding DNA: TGTGCCAGCAGTGGACTACCTCCGGGACAGACTTTCTATGGCTACACCTTC.

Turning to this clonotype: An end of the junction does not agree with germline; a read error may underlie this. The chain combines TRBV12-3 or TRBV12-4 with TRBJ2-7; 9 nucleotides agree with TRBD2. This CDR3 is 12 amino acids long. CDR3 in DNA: TGTGCCAGCAGTGAGGGGGGACTAGCAAACCACTTC. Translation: CASSEGGLANHF.

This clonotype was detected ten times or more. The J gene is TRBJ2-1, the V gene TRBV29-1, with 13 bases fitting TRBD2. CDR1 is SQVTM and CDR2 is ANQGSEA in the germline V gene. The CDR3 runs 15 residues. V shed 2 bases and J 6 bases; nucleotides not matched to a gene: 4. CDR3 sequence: CSVERGTSGINEQFF. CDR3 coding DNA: TGCAGCGTTGAACGCGGGACTAGCGGGATCAATGAGCAGTTCTTC.

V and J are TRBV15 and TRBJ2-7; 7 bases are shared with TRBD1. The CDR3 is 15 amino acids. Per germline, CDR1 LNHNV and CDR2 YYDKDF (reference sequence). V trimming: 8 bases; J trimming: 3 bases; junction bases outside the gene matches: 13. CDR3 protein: CATQTERGLGYEQYF. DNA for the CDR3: TGTGCCACCCAAACCGAGAGGGGGCTCGGCTACGAGCAGTACTTC.

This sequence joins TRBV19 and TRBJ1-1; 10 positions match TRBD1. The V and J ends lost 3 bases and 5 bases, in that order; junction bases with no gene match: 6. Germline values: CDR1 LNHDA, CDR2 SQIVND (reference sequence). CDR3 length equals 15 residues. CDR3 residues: CASSMTGGLLTEAFF. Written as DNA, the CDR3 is TGTGCCAGTAGTATGACAGGGGGCTTGTTAACTGAAGCTTTCTTT.

The CDR3 region is CASSFGTEPYNEQFF. The CDR3 nucleotides are TGCGCCAGCAGCTTCGGGACTGAGCCCTACAATGAGCAGTTCTTC. The V gene is TRBV5-1, the J gene TRBJ2-1, with a tentative D call TRBD2 (6 bases). CDR3 size: 15 residues. Germline V gene data show CDR1 as SGHRS and CDR2 as YFSETQ. Trimming shortened V by 2 bases and J by 2 bases, and 11 bases separated the two germline ends.

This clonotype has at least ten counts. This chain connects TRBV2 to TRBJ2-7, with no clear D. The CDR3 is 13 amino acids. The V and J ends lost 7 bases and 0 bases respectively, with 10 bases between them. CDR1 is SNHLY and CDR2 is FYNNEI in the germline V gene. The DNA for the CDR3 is TGTGCCAGCATAGGACGGAGCTCCTACGAGCAGTACTTC. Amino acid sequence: CASIGRSSYEQYF.

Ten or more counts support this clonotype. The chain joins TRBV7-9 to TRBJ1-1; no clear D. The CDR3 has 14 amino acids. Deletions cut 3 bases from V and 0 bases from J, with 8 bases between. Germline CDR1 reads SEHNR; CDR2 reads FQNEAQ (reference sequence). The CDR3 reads CASSFGQLNTEAFF. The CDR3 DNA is TGTGCCAGCAGCTTCGGGCAGCTGAACACTGAAGCTTTCTTT.

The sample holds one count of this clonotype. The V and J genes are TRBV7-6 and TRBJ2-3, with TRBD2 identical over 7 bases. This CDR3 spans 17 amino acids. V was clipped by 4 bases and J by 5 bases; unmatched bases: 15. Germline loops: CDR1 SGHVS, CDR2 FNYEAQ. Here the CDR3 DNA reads TGTGCCAGCAGCTCCCGCGCCCCAAGCGGGACCGGAGATACGCAGTATTTT. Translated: CASSSRAPSGTGDTQYF.

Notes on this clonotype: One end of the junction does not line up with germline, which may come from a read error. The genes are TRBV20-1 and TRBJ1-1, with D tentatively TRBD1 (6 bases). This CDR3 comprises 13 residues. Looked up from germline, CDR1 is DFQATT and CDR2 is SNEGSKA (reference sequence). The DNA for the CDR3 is TGCAGTGCTAGAGATATACTTAGGGGGTTGCCAGTCTTT. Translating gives CSARDILRGLPVF.

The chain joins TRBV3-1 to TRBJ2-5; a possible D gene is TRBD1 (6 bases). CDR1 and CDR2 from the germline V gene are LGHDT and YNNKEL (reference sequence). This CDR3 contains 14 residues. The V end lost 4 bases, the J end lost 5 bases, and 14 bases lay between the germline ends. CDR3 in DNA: TGTGCCAGCAGCCTTGTCTGGACAGTTGAGACCCAGTACTTC. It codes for CASSLVWTVETQYF.

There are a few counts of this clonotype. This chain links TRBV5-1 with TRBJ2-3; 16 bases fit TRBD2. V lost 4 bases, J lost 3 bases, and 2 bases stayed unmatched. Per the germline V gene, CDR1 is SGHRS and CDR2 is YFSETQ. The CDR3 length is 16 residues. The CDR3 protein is CASSGGLAGGTDTQYF. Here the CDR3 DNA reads TGCGCCAGCAGCGGGGGACTAGCGGGAGGGACAGATACGCAGTATTTT.

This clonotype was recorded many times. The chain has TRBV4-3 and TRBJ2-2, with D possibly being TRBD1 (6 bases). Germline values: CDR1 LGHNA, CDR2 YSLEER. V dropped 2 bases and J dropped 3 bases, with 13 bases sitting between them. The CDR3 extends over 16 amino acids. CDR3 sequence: CASSQPQTGHTGELFF. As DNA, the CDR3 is TGCGCCAGCAGCCAACCTCAGACAGGCCACACCGGGGAGCTGTTTTTT.

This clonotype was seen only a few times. CDR3 loop: CATGGTSGSTDTQYF. DNA for the CDR3: TGTGCCACCGGTGGTACTAGCGGGAGCACAGATACGCAGTATTTT. The rearrangement joins TRBV10-3 to TRBJ2-3, with TRBD2 matching over 9 bases. This CDR3 contains 15 residues. Germline V lookup: CDR1 ENHRY, CDR2 SYGVKD. The J segment lost 0 bases and the V segment lost 10 bases, leaving 8 bases of the junction unmatched.